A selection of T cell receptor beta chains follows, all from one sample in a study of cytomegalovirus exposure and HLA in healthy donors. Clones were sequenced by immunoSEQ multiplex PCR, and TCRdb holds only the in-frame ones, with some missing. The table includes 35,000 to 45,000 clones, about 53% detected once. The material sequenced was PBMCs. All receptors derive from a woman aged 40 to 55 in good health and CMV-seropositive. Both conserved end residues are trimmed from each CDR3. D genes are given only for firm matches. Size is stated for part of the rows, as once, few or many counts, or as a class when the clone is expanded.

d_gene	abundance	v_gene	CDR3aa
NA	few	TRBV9	ASSVGSRSQETQY
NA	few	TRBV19	ASSIAKQGGNQPQH
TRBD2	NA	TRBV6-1	ASSVGVAGGLEQF
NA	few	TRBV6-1	ASSEAGGLGKNTEAF
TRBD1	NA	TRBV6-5	ASRPGQANNEQF
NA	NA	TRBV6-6	ASSSPGGGLNNEQF
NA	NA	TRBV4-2	ASSQDSTFREQY
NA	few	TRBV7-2	ASSLYLEAF
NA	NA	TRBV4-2	AGSQGDWSRSQETQY
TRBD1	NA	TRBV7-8	ASSLNRDRGWTGELF
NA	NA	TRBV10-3	AIMGGSSYNEQF
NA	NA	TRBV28	ASSLVGEVTEAF
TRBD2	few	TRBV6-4	ASSEGLASNEQF
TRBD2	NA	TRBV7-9	ASSLAKRGVN
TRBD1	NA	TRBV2	ASRVTGGEQF
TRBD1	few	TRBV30	AWSADRESYEQY
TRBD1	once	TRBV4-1	ASSQDLRQGNSPLH
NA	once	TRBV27	ASSLETNEKLF
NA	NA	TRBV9	ASSVGAAYEQY
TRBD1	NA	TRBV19	ASRGTGRNTEAF
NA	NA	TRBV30	AWKAAQGEVGPQH
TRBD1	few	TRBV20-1	SADRGNEQF
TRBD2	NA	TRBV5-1	ASSPTSGGVGTGELF
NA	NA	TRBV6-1	ASSEPYSGNTIY
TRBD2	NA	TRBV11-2	ASSSRERGVYTDTQY
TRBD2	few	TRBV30	AGSPRGGGRAEQY
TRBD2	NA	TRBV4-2	ASSRGLESYEQY
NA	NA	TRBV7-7	ASSLGGNTGELF
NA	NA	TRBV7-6	ASSLTYNYGYT
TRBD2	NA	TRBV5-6	ASSLVASGGPYEQY
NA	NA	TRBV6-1	ASTRDWRHQETQY
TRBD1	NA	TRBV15	ATSSDRDRGNQPQH
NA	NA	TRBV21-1	ASSSRTRMREQY
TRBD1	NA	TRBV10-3	AISTGQGNTYGYT
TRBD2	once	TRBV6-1	ASRRGAGDKQF
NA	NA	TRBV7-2	ASSLQGTKSGNTIY
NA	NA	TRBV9	ASSVALGAGNTEAF
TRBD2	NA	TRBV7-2	ASSSRPGLQETQY
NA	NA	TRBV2	ASSVGHSSNTEAF
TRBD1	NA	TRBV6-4	ASRLEGGNNSPLH
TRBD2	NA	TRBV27	ASSQRTSGGSPGELF
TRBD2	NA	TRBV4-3	ASSQPKRGARETQY
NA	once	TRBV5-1	ASSLGIAITGELF
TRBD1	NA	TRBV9	ASSAPGTGVEKLF
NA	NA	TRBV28	ASSLVKGVTEAF
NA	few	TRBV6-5	ASTPGGNEQF
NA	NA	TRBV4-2	ASSSQGNTEAF
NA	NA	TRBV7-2	ASSFDMVNTEAF
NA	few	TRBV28	ASIKISGANVLT